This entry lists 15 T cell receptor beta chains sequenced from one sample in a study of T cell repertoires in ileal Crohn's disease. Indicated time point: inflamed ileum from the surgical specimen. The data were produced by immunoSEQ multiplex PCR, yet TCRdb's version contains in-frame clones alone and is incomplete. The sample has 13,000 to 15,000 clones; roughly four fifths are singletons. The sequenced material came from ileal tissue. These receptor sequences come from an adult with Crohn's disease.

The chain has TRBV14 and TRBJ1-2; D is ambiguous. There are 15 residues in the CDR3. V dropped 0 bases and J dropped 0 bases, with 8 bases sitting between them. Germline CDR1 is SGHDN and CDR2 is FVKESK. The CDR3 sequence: CASSQDRNTNYGYTF. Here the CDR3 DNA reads TGTGCCAGCAGCCAAGACAGGAATACTAACTATGGCTACACCTTC.

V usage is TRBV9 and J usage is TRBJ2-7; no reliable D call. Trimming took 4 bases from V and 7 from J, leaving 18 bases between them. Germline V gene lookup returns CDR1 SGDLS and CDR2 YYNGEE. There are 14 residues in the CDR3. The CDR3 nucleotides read TGTGCCAGCAGCCTTACGGTCGGAATGGGGGAGCAGTACTTC. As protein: CASSLTVGMGEQYF.

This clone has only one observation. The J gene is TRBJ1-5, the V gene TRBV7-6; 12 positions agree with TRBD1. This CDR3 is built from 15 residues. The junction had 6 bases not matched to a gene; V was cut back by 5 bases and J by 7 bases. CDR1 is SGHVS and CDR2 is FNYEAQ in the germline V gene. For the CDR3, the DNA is TGTGCCAGCAGCGCCGGGACAGGGGGCGGCCAGCCCCAGCATTTT. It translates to CASSAGTGGGQPQHF.

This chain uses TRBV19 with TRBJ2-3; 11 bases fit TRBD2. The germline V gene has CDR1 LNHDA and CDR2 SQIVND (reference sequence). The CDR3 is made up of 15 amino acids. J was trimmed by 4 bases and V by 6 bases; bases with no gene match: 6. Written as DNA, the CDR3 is TGTGCCAGTAGCCTAGCGGGGGGCGGGGCAGATACGCAGTATTTT. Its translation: CASSLAGGGADTQYF. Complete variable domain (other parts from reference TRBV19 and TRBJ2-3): DGGITQSPKYLFRKEGQNVTLSCEQNLNHDAMYWYRQDPGQGLRLIYYSQIVNDFQKGDIAEGYSVSREKKESFPLTVTSAQKNPTAFYLCASSLAGGGADTQYFGPGTRLTVL.

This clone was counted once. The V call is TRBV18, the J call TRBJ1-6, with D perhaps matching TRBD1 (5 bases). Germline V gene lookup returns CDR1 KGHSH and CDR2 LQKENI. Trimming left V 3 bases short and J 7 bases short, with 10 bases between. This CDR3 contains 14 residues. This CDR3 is CASSPSGWNSPLHF. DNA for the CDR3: TGTGCCAGCTCACCGTCAGGGTGGAATTCACCCCTCCACTTT. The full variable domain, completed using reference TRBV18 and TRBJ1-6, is NAGVMQNPRHLVRRRGQEARLRCSPMKGHSHVYWYRQLPEEGLKFMVYLQKENIIDESGMPKERFSAEFPKEGPSILRIQQVVRGDSAAYFCASSPSGWNSPLHFGNGTRLTVT.

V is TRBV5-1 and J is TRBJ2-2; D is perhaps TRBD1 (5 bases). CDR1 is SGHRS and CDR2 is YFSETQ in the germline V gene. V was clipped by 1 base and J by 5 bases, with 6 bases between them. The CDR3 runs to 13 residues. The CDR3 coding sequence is TGCGCCAGCAGCTTGCAGGGAACCGGGGAGCTGTTTTTT. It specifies CASSLQGTGELFF.

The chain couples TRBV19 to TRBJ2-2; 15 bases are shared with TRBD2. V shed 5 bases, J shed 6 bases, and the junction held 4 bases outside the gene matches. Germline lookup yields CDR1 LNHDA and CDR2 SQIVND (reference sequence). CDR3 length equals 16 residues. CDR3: CASSPGLAGGPGELFF. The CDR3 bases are TGTGCCAGTAGTCCCGGACTAGCGGGGGGGCCCGGGGAGCTGTTTTTT.

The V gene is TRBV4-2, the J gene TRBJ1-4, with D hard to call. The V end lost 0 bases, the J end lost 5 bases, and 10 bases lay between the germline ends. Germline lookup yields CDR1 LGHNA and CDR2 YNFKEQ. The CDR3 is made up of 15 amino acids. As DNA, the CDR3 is TGTGCCAGCAGCCAAGACCAGACCCCCAATGAAAAACTGTTTTTT. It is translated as CASSQDQTPNEKLFF.

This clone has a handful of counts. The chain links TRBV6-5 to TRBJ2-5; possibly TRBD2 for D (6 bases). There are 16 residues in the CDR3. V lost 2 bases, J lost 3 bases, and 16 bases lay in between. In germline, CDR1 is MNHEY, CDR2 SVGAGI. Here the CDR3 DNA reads TGTGCCAGCAGTTACCCCGGGGGATCGGGGGAAGAGACCCAGTACTTC. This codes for CASSYPGGSGEETQYF.

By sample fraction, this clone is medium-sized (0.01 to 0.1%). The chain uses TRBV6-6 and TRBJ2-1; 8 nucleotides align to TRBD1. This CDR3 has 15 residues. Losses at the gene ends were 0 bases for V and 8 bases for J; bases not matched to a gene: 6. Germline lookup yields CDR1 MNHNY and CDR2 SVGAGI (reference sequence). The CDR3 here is CASSYSRPGGDEQFF. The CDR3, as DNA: TGTGCCAGCAGTTACTCCCGCCCAGGGGGCGATGAGCAGTTCTTC.

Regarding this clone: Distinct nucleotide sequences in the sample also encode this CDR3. The CDR3: CAWSVDSFSGNTIYF. CDR3 sequence (DNA): TGTGCCTGGAGTGTAGACAGTTTCTCTGGAAACACCATATATTTT. This chain links TRBV30 with TRBJ1-3; possible D gene TRBD1, 5 bases. Per germline, CDR1 GTSNPN and CDR2 SVGIG (reference sequence). This CDR3 region has 15 residues. V was shortened by 0 bases and J by 0 bases, with 9 bases between the two germline ends. Together with reference TRBV30 and TRBJ1-3, the CDR3 gives the full variable domain: SQTIHQWPATLVQPVGSPLSLECTVEGTSNPNLYWYRQAAGRGLQLLFYSVGIGQISSEVPQNLSASRPQDRQFILSSKKLLLSDSGFYLCAWSVDSFSGNTIYFGEGSWLTVV.

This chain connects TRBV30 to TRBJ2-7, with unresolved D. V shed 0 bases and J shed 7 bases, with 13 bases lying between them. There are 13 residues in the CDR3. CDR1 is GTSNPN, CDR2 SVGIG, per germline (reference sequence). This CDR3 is CAWSVTASGEQYF. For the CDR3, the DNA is TGTGCCTGGAGTGTAACAGCATCTGGGGAGCAGTACTTC.

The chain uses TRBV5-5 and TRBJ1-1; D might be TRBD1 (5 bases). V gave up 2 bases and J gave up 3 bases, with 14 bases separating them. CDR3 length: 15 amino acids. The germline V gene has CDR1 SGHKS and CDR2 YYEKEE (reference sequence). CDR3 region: CASSFGGKVDTEAFF. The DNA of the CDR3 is TGTGCCAGCAGCTTTGGGGGGAAGGTTGACACTGAAGCTTTCTTT.

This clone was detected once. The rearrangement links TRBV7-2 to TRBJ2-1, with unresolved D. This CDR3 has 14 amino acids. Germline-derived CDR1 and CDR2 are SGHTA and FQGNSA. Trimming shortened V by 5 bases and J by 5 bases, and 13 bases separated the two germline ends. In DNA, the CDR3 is TGTGCCAGCAGCCCCCGAGCCCTCAACAATGAGCAGTTCTTC. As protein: CASSPRALNNEQFF. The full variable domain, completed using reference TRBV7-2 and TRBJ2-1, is GAGVSQSPSNKVTEKGKDVELRCDPISGHTALYWYRQSLGQGLEFLIYFQGNSAPDKSGLPSDRFSAERTGGSVSTLTIQRTQQEDSAVYLCASSPRALNNEQFFGPGTRLTVL.

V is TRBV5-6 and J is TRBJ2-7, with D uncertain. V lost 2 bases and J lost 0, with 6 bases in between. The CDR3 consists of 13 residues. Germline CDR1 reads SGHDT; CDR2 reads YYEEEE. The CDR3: CASSFDGSYEQYF. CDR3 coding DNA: TGTGCCAGCAGCTTTGACGGCTCCTACGAGCAGTACTTC.